The 31 T cell receptor beta chains given below trace back to one sample, sequenced in a study of blood T cell repertoires in COVID-19. Here immunoSEQ multiplex PCR was the method, and the copy in TCRdb shows in-frame clones only, minus some. The sample has roughly 250,000 clones; around 88% are singletons. Material: PBMCs or T cells enriched from blood (not recorded which). The receptors here all came from a woman aged 35 to 49 with acute COVID-19.

This clone was detected only a few times. This chain uses TRBV12-3 or TRBV12-4 with TRBJ1-4; D is uncertain. This CDR3 has 13 residues. Deletions cut 4 bases from V and 3 bases from J, with 6 bases between. Here the CDR3 DNA reads TGTGCCAGCAGTTATGGAGCTAATGAAAAACTGTTTTTT. Translated: CASSYGANEKLFF.

The CDR3 here is CASSMRSNQPQHF. The DNA for the CDR3 is TGTGCCAGCAGTATGCGGTCGAACCAGCCCCAGCATTTT. The chain is built from TRBV12-3 or TRBV12-4 and TRBJ1-5; the D is unclear. The CDR3 extends over 13 amino acids. Trimming removed 5 bases at V and 7 bases at J, with 12 bases between.

The rearrangement joins TRBV21-1 to TRBJ2-2; the table names TRBD1, a call not compared with the DNA. TRBV21-1 is an annotated pseudogene. The CDR3 contains 15 residues. This chain's CDR3 is CASSNGTGSAGELFF. The CDR3 coding sequence is TGTGCCAGCAGCAATGGGACAGGGTCTGCCGGGGAGCTGTTTTTT.

The genes are TRBV11-3 and TRBJ2-4; 8 bases are a match to TRBD1. The germline CDR1 and CDR2 sequences are SGHNT and YENEEA. CDR3 length: 18 amino acids. V dropped 5 bases and J dropped 5; count of bases not matched to a gene: 17. The CDR3 bases are TGTGCCAGCAGCCGAAGGACAGGGCATCTTCGAAAGGAAAACATTCAGTACTTC. The encoded protein is CASSRRTGHLRKENIQYF.

This CDR3 reads CAWSAGTGNQPQHF. DNA for the CDR3: TGTGCCTGGAGTGCAGGGACAGGCAATCAGCCCCAGCATTTT. The rearrangement links TRBV30 to TRBJ1-5; 7 nucleotides line up with TRBD1. V was clipped by 1 base and J by 2 bases; unmatched bases: 2. Germline V gene sequence: CDR1 GTSNPN, CDR2 SVGIG (reference sequence). The CDR3 is 14 residues long.

CDR3 nucleotide sequence: TGTGCCAGCAGTTCCAAGCCCCAAGAGACCCAGTACTTC. Translated, it gives CASSSKPQETQYF. This chain connects TRBV6-2 or TRBV6-3 to TRBJ2-5; no firm D call. V lost 4 bases and J 1 base, leaving 7 bases between the germline ends. Germline V lookup: CDR1 MNHEY, CDR2 SVGEGT. The CDR3 has 13 residues.

This clone has only one observation. Germline is not matched at one junction end, which may reflect a read error. The chain uses TRBV24-1 and TRBJ1-2; D may be TRBD1 (6 bases). The length of the CDR3 is 13 residues. The germline V gene has CDR1 KGHDR and CDR2 SFDVKD. CDR3 amino acids: CATSDYRTAGLIF. The CDR3 coding sequence is TGTGCCACCAGTGATTACCGGACAGCCGGACTCATCTTC.

This chain uses TRBV28 with TRBJ1-2; D is possibly TRBD1 (6 bases). V was trimmed by 6 bases and J by 6 bases, leaving 17 bases between them. Germline V lookup: CDR1 MDHEN, CDR2 SYDVKM. The CDR3 sequence is 14 residues long. The DNA of the CDR3 is TGTGCCAGCAGCCCACTTACAGGGTGGAATGGCTACACCTTC. As protein: CASSPLTGWNGYTF.

This chain uses TRBV9 with TRBJ1-2; 9 nucleotides align to TRBD1. The CDR3 extends over 14 amino acids. Germline assignment: CDR1 SGDLS and CDR2 YYNGEE. J was trimmed by 4 bases and V by 0 bases; bases with no gene match: 1. The CDR3 here is CASSVGQGVYGYTF. CDR3 nucleotides: TGTGCCAGCAGCGTAGGACAGGGGGTCTATGGCTACACCTTC.

The genes are TRBV12-3 or TRBV12-4 and TRBJ1-5; TRBD1 might be the D (6 bases). CDR3 size: 13 residues. Trimming took off 5 bases at V and 6 bases at J, with 11 bases between the two ends. CDR3 sequence: CASSGTIGQPQHF. CDR3 coding DNA: TGTGCCAGCAGTGGGACAATAGGTCAGCCCCAGCATTTT.

This chain links TRBV5-6 with TRBJ1-5; 8 nucleotides align to TRBD1. V gave up 4 bases and J gave up 0 bases; unmatched junction bases: 12. The length of the CDR3 is 18 residues. Germline V gene lookup returns CDR1 SGHDT and CDR2 YYEEEE. In nucleotides, the CDR3 is TGTGCCAGCAGCCAGGACAGGGTCGGAGCATATAGCAATCAGCCCCAGCATTTT. Translation: CASSQDRVGAYSNQPQHF.

This chain connects TRBV21-1 to TRBJ2-7; the table's D call TRBD1 went unverified against the DNA. TRBV21-1 is marked as a pseudogene. The length of the CDR3 is 16 residues. The CDR3 protein is CASSKGGGQLAYEQYV. The DNA for the CDR3 is TGTGCCAGCAGCAAAGGAGGTGGACAGTTGGCCTACGAGCAGTACGTC.

V and J are TRBV11-2 and TRBJ2-1, with D tentatively TRBD2 (6 bases). Germline CDR1 reads SGHAT; CDR2 reads FQNNGV. The CDR3 loop spans 15 amino acids. V lost 5 bases to trimming and J lost 0 bases, with 11 bases between them. The CDR3: CASSPQTSSYNEQFF. The DNA of the CDR3 is TGTGCCAGCAGCCCGCAGACTAGCTCCTACAATGAGCAGTTCTTC.

The chain combines TRBV6-1 with TRBJ2-1, with D maybe TRBD2 (5 bases). Germline-derived CDR1 and CDR2 are MNHNS and SASEGT. Between the trimmed V and J ends, which lost 1 base and 3 bases, there was a span of 13 bases. The CDR3 consists of 16 residues. Here the CDR3 reads CASSEDIGGLYNEQFF. In DNA, the CDR3 is TGTGCCAGCAGTGAAGATATAGGAGGCCTCTACAATGAGCAGTTCTTC.

This chain connects TRBV27 to TRBJ1-2; TRBD1 matches at 11 bases. V lost 5 bases to trimming and J lost 4 bases; unmatched junction nucleotides: 6. CDR1 and CDR2 (germline): MNHEY, SMNVEV (reference sequence). CDR3 length: 15 residues. The CDR3: CASSTRTGGLYGYTF. DNA for the CDR3: TGTGCCAGCAGTACGCGGACAGGGGGCCTCTATGGCTACACCTTC.

V usage is TRBV30 and J usage is TRBJ1-2; 9 positions match TRBD1. Germline-derived CDR1 and CDR2 are GTSNPN and SVGIG (reference sequence). The V and J ends lost 0 bases and 6 bases, in that order; junction bases with no gene match: 2. The CDR3 has 13 residues. CDR3 amino acids: CAWSVQGADGYTF. In DNA, the CDR3 is TGTGCCTGGAGTGTACAGGGGGCGGATGGCTACACCTTC.

The V gene is TRBV11-3, the J gene TRBJ1-6; D call uncertain. There are 15 residues in the CDR3. The germline V gene encodes CDR1 SGHNT and CDR2 YENEEA. Trimming shortened V by 2 bases and J by 9 bases, and 14 bases separated the two germline ends. The CDR3 here is CASSLSPNSGSPLHF. The CDR3 nucleotides read TGTGCCAGCAGCTTATCCCCAAACAGCGGTTCACCCCTCCACTTT.

The V and J genes are TRBV6-5 and TRBJ2-1, with 13 bases identical to TRBD2. The CDR3 loop spans 15 amino acids. Trimming cost V 5 bases and J 10 bases; bases outside gene matches: 8. CDR1 is MNHEY and CDR2 is SVGAGI in the germline V gene. CDR3 sequence reads: CASSRGLAGREEQFF. DNA of the CDR3: TGTGCCAGCAGTAGGGGACTAGCGGGAAGAGAGGAGCAGTTCTTC.

The V and J genes are TRBV19 and TRBJ2-1, with D unresolved. The CDR3 contains 13 residues. CDR1 LNHDA and CDR2 SQIVND come from the germline V gene (reference sequence). V gave up 1 base and J gave up 7 bases, with 8 bases separating them. The CDR3 loop reads CASSIGELNEQFF. Written as DNA, the CDR3 is TGTGCCAGTAGTATAGGCGAGTTAAATGAGCAGTTCTTC.

The V gene is TRBV5-4, the J gene TRBJ1-1; unclear D gene. The CDR3 has 12 amino acids. The V gene's germline CDR1 is SGHNT and CDR2 YYREEE (reference sequence). V gave up 5 bases and J gave up 8 bases, with 13 bases separating them. The CDR3 DNA reads TGTGCCAGCAGTCGAGGACGGGAGGAAGCTTTCTTT. This gives the protein CASSRGREEAFF.

V and J are TRBV5-3 and TRBJ2-7; a possible D gene is TRBD1 (6 bases). TRBV5-3 is an ORF for which the function is uncertain. The V and J ends lost 4 bases and 5 bases respectively, with 13 bases between them. This CDR3 has 13 amino acids. CDR3 in amino acids: CARSAGQPHEQYF. In nucleotides, the CDR3 is TGTGCCAGAAGCGCCGGACAGCCCCACGAGCAGTACTTC.

The chain couples TRBV5-1 to TRBJ1-6; 10 positions agree with TRBD1. V was pared by 4 bases and J by 7 bases, with 2 bases of the junction left unmatched. This CDR3 region has 14 residues. In germline, CDR1 is SGHRS, CDR2 YFSETQ. Here the CDR3 reads CASSPGQGNSPLHF. The CDR3 DNA is TGCGCCAGCAGCCCGGGACAGGGGAATTCACCCCTCCACTTT.

The count of this clone is one. The rearrangement joins TRBV6-1 to TRBJ1-2; no clear D. Germline V gives CDR1 MNHNS, CDR2 SASEGT. Trimming pared 3 bases from V and 5 bases from J, leaving 16 bases between. This CDR3 spans 15 amino acids. The CDR3 DNA reads TGTGCCAGCAGTGAGGGCAGTCATGAGATTTATGGCTACACCTTC. Encoded protein: CASSEGSHEIYGYTF.

The chain carries TRBV9 and TRBJ1-6; the D is unclear. V was clipped by 0 bases and J by 0 bases, with 10 bases between them. This CDR3 comprises 17 residues. Germline V CDR1 and CDR2: SGDLS, YYNGEE. The CDR3 is CASSVAALSSYNSPLHF. In DNA, the CDR3 is TGTGCCAGCAGCGTAGCTGCTCTCAGCTCCTATAATTCACCCCTCCACTTT.

V is TRBV12-3 or TRBV12-4 and J is TRBJ1-1; a weak D match, TRBD1 (5 bases). V lost 6 bases and J lost 8, with 16 bases in between. This CDR3 is 13 amino acids long. CDR3 sequence (DNA): TGTGCCAGCAGCCTCGGGCGGGGCGACGAAGCTTTCTTT. It encodes CASSLGRGDEAFF.

Turning to this clone: The identical CDR3 is also encoded by other nucleotide sequences in the sample. This chain connects TRBV19 to TRBJ2-3; D may be TRBD2 (5 bases). Germline loops: CDR1 LNHDA, CDR2 SQIVND (reference sequence). Trimming took off 1 base at V and 0 bases at J, with 8 bases between the two ends. CDR3 length: 15 residues. The CDR3 DNA follows: TGTGCCAGTAGTATAGGGAGCGGAAGCACAGATACGCAGTATTTT. Translating gives CASSIGSGSTDTQYF.

This clone was observed a single time. As DNA, the CDR3 is TGTGCCAGCTCACCACTCCTCGGGTACACCGGGGAGCTGTTTTTT. It is translated as CASSPLLGYTGELFF. The chain joins TRBV18 to TRBJ2-2; no definite D call. CDR3 length: 15 amino acids. Germline CDR1 is KGHSH and CDR2 is LQKENI. With 1 base removed from V and 3 bases from J, the gap between germline ends came to 9 bases.

Only one count was recorded for this clone. CDR3 sequence reads: CAWSVSGANNYGYTF. CDR3 nucleotide sequence: TGTGCCTGGAGTGTCTCGGGAGCCAATAACTATGGCTACACCTTC. The chain links TRBV30 to TRBJ1-2; D gene ambiguous. CDR1 and CDR2 (germline): GTSNPN, SVGIG (reference sequence). Trimming pared 0 bases from V and 1 base from J, leaving 12 bases between. The CDR3 is 15 residues long. Drawing the rest from reference TRBV30 and TRBJ1-2, the complete variable domain is SQTIHQWPATLVQPVGSPLSLECTVEGTSNPNLYWYRQAAGRGLQLLFYSVGIGQISSEVPQNLSASRPQDRQFILSSKKLLLSDSGFYLCAWSVSGANNYGYTFGSGTRLTVV.

The V and J genes are TRBV25-1 and TRBJ1-4; tentative D call: TRBD1 (5 bases). V shed 9 bases and J shed 9 bases, with 20 bases lying between them. Per the germline V gene, CDR1 is MGHDK and CDR2 is SYGVNS. The CDR3 totals 14 residues. CDR3 nucleotide sequence: TGTGCCAGTAGAGACAGATCCTCTAAGAAAAAACTGTTTTTT. Translated: CASRDRSSKKKLFF.

V and J are TRBV5-1 and TRBJ2-5; D unresolved. V dropped 2 bases and J dropped 1 base, with 9 bases sitting between them. The CDR3 is made up of 14 amino acids. In germline, CDR1 is SGHRS, CDR2 YFSETQ. The CDR3 region has the DNA TGCGCCAGCAGCTTTACATCCCTCCAAGAGACCCAGTACTTC. It codes for CASSFTSLQETQYF.

The rearrangement uses TRBV5-1 and TRBJ1-6, with D possibly TRBD1 on 6 matching bases. Trimming cost V 4 bases and J 7 bases, with 18 bases left between them. The CDR3 covers 16 residues. Germline V gives CDR1 SGHRS, CDR2 YFSETQ. The CDR3 loop is CASSTRGGFGNSPLHF. CDR3 in DNA: TGCGCCAGCAGCACCCGCGGGGGCTTCGGGAATTCACCCCTCCACTTT.